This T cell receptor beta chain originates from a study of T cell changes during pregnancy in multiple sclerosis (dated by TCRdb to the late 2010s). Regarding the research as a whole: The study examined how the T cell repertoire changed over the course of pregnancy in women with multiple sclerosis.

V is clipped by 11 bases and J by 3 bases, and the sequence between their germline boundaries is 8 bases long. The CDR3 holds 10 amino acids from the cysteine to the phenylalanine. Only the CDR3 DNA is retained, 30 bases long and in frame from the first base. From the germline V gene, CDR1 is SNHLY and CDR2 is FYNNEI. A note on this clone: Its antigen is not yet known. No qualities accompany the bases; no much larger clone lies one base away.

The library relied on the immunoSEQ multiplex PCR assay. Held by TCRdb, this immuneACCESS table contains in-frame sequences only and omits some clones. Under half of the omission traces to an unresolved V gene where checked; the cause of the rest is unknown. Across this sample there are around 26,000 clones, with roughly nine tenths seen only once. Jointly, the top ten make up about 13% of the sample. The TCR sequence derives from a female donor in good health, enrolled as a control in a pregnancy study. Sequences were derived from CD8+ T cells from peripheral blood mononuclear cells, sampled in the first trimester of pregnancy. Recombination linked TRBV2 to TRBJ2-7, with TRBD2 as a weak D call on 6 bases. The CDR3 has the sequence CAGEDYEQYF. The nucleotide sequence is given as TGTGCCGGGGAGGACTACGAGCAGTACTTC.